This T cell receptor beta chain was sequenced during a study of shared clonotypes between healthy human individuals. About the study: A few men and a couple of women, aged 18 to 49, were donors. Study-level points and caveats: In contrast to clonotypes shared by all four donors, non-shared clonotypes had lower generation probabilities. Naive subsets typically showed greater estimated richness than memory subsets.

The CDR3 loop spans 15 amino acids. J gave up 5 bases and V 4 bases, and 9 bases lay outside the gene matches. CDR1 is SGHTA and CDR2 is FQGNSA in the germline V gene. In the study's own analysis: Junction-only sequences without quality scores were provided by ImmunoSEQ, so filtering was different. Measured with immunoSEQ multiplex PCR; TCRdb has only the in-frame clones, and not every one. D and trimming come from the DNA, and the V and J calls and clone size come from that table. Among approximately 940,000 clones listed, 70% to 85% were seen once. As regards this clone: Antigen unknown.

The chain is built from TRBV7-2 and TRBJ2-5; 8 nucleotides align to TRBD2. The sequenced material came from memory CD4+ T cells sorted from blood. Stated subset: CD45RA-negative fraction. This clonotype was obtained from a young man in good health. CDR3 residues: CASSSSGGSRETQYF. CDR3 in DNA: TGTGCCAGCAGCTCCAGCGGGGGAAGCAGGGAGACCCAGTACTTC.